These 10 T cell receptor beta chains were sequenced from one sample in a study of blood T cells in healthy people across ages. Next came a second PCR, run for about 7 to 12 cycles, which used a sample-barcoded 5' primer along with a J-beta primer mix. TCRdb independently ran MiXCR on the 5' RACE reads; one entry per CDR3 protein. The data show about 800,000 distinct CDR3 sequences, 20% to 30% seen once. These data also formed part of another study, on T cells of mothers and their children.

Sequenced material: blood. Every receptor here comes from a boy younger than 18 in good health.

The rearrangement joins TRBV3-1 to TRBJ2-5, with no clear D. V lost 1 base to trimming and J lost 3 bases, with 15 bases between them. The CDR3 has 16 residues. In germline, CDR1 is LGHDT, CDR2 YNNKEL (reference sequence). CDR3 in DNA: TGTGCCAGCAGCCAAGGGGGAAAAATTGCTGAAGAGACCCAGTACTTC. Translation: CASSQGGKIAEETQYF.

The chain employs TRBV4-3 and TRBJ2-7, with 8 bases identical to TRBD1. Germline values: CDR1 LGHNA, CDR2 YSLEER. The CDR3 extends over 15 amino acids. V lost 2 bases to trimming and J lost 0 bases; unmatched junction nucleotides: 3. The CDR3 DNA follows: TGCGCCAGCAGCCAAACAGGGGGAGTCTCCTACGAGCAGTACTTC. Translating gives CASSQTGGVSYEQYF.

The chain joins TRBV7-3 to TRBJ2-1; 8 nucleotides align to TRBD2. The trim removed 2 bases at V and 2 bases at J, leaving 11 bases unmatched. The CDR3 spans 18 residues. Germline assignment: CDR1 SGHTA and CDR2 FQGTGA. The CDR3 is CASSLYGAGGWAYNEQFF. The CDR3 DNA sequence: TGTGCCAGCAGCTTATATGGCGCGGGAGGATGGGCCTACAATGAGCAGTTCTTC.

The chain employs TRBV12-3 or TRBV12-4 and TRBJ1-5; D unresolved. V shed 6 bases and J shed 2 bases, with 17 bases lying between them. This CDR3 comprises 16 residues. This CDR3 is CASSPHAGIGNQPQHF. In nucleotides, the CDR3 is TGTGCCAGCAGCCCCCACGCCGGGATTGGCAATCAGCCCCAGCATTTT.

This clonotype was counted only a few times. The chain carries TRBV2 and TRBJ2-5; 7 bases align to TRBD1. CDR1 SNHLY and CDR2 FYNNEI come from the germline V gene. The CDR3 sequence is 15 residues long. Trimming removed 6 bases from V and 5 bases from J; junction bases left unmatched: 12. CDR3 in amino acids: CASSETGKGGETQYF. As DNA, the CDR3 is TGTGCCAGCAGCGAGACAGGGAAGGGTGGGGAGACCCAGTACTTC.

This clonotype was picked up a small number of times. The CDR3 nucleotides read TGTGCCATCAGTGAATCTAGCGGGTACCAAGAGACCCAGTACTTC. This gives the protein CAISESSGYQETQYF. The chain recombines TRBV10-3 with TRBJ2-5, with TRBD2 identical over 8 bases. CDR1 and CDR2 (germline): ENHRY, SYGVKD. J lost 0 bases, V lost 3 bases, and 3 bases had no gene match. This CDR3 contains 15 residues.

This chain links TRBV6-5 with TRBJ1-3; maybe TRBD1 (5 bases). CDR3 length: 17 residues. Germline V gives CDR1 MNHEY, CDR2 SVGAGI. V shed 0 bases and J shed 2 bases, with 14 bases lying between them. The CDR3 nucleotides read TGTGCCAGCAGTTACTCGAAGGCTGGGACGACTGGAAACACCATATATTTT. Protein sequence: CASSYSKAGTTGNTIYF.

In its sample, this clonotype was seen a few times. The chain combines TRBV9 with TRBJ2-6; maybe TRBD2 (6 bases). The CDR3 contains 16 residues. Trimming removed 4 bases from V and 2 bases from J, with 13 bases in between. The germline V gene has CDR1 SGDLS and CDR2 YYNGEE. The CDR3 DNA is TGTGCCAGCAGCTGGGAGGCCTACACTGGGGCCAACGTCCTGACTTTC. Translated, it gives CASSWEAYTGANVLTF.

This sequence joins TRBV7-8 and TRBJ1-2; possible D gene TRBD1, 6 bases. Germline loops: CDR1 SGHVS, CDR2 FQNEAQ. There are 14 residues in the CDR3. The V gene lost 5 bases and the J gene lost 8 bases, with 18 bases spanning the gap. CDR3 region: CASSTRQGKFGYTF. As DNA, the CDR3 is TGTGCCAGCAGCACCCGGCAGGGGAAATTCGGCTACACCTTC.

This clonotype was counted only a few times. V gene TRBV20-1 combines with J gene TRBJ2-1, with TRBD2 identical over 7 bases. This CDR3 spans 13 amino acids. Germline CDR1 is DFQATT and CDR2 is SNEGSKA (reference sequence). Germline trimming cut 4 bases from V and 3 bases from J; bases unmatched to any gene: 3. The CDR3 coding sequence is TGCAGTGCTAACGCGGGAGACTACAATGAGCAGTTCTTC. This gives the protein CSANAGDYNEQFF.